This TCR beta chain was recorded in a study of shared clonotypes between healthy human individuals. Clones were sequenced by immunoSEQ multiplex PCR, and TCRdb holds only the in-frame ones, with some missing. This table holds about 610,000 clones, 97% found once. Remarks on this clone: Its antigen remains unknown.

The CDR3 has 15 amino acids. The germline CDR1 and CDR2 sequences are SGHAT and FQNNGV. Trimming at V came to 1 base and at J to 2 bases, leaving 3 bases not matched to a gene. The donors were adults (healthy and HIV-negative) with no recent acute infections or vaccinations. Overall study results and limits: Clonotype sharing across a few donors was observed for 5% to 6.5% of naive CD4 clonotypes.

Specimen: naive CD4+ T cells sorted from blood. The subset denotes: CD45RA+ positively selected. This receptor was taken from a woman aged 25 to 39 in good health. This sequence joins TRBV11-2 and TRBJ2-7, with 9 bases that match TRBD1. The CDR3 DNA reads TGTGCCAGCAGCTTAGTTGGGACAGGGACCTACGAGCAGTACTTC. Encoded protein: CASSLVGTGTYEQYF.